Each of the 18 T cell receptor beta chains below was sequenced from the same sample in a study of T cell responses to AZD1222 COVID-19 vaccine. Sequenced by immunoSEQ multiplex PCR; TCRdb stores in-frame clones only, minus some. Among just under 75,000 clones listed, around three quarters were seen once. The input for sequencing was peripheral blood, taken 28 days after the second AZD1222 dose. The origin of the receptors is an adult who received the AZD1222 COVID-19 vaccine.

CDR3 in amino acids: CASSNRTSPLHF. As DNA, the CDR3 is TGTGCCAGCAGCAACCGGACCTCACCCCTCCACTTT. This chain connects TRBV11-2 to TRBJ1-6; D uncertain. Germline CDR1 reads SGHAT; CDR2 reads FQNNGV. The CDR3 extends over 12 amino acids. V was pared by 5 bases and J by 10 bases, with 9 bases between.

This chain uses TRBV19 with TRBJ1-2, with 7 nucleotides matching TRBD1. J lost 5 bases, V lost 2 bases, and 5 bases had no gene match. CDR3 length: 14 residues. CDR1 and CDR2 (germline): LNHDA, SQIVND (reference sequence). The CDR3 nucleotides read TGTGCCAGTAGTATACTTGAGACAGGGTATGGCTACACCTTC. Translation gives CASSILETGYGYTF.

V and J are TRBV7-8 and TRBJ2-2; D remains ambiguous. Germline-derived CDR1 and CDR2 are SGHVS and FQNEAQ. V was clipped by 1 base and J by 4 bases, with 7 bases between them. This CDR3 has 14 amino acids. CDR3: CASSLDFSTGELFF. DNA of the CDR3: TGTGCCAGCAGCTTAGATTTCTCCACCGGGGAGCTGTTTTTT.

This chain uses TRBV4-1 with TRBJ2-1; a weak D match, TRBD1 (6 bases). The CDR3 spans 14 residues. In germline, CDR1 is MGHRA, CDR2 YSYEKL. The V gene lost 0 bases and the J gene lost 7 bases, with 10 bases spanning the gap. The CDR3 protein is CASSQDRTDNEQFF. The CDR3, as DNA: TGCGCCAGCAGCCAAGATCGGACAGATAATGAGCAGTTCTTC.

This chain connects TRBV7-2 to TRBJ2-3; 8 positions agree with TRBD1. Germline assignment: CDR1 SGHTA and CDR2 FQGNSA. This CDR3 has 14 residues. Trimming cost V 6 bases and J 1 base; bases outside gene matches: 3. The CDR3 reads CASRDRGGTDTQYF. DNA for the CDR3: TGTGCCAGCAGAGACAGGGGTGGCACAGATACGCAGTATTTT.

The chain recombines TRBV5-1 with TRBJ2-7, with a tentative D call TRBD1 (6 bases). V lost 0 bases and J 4 bases, leaving 8 bases between the germline ends. Germline loops: CDR1 SGHRS, CDR2 YFSETQ. This CDR3 spans 13 amino acids. The CDR3 is CASSLDQGYEQYF. CDR3 sequence (DNA): TGCGCCAGCAGCTTGGATCAGGGGTACGAGCAGTACTTC.

The V gene is TRBV15, the J gene TRBJ2-1; 8 bases line up with TRBD1. The germline V gene has CDR1 LNHNV and CDR2 YYDKDF (reference sequence). V was clipped by 3 bases and J by 2 bases; unmatched bases: 0. This CDR3 has 14 residues. For the CDR3, the DNA is TGTGCCACCAGCAGGGGACAGGCCTACAATGAGCAGTTCTTC. It translates to CATSRGQAYNEQFF.

The chain carries TRBV29-1 and TRBJ1-1; no clear D. Germline CDR1 and CDR2: SQVTM and ANQGSEA. This CDR3 comprises 11 residues. V lost 7 bases and J lost 3, with 9 bases in between. The CDR3 here is CSAGHYTEAFF. CDR3 nucleotide sequence: TGCAGCGCCGGGCATTACACTGAAGCTTTCTTT.

The chain uses TRBV5-1 and TRBJ2-2; the match to TRBD1 covers 11 bases. Germline CDR1 and CDR2: SGHRS and YFSETQ. The CDR3 contains 15 residues. The J segment lost 5 bases and the V segment lost 4 bases, leaving 4 bases of the junction unmatched. The CDR3 DNA reads TGCGCCAGCAGCGGCCGGGACAGGGGGACCGGGGAGCTGTTTTTT. Translation gives CASSGRDRGTGELFF.

The chain carries TRBV7-9 and TRBJ2-3; a possible D gene is TRBD2 (5 bases). This CDR3 is built from 14 residues. V gave up 5 bases and J gave up 4 bases, with 13 bases separating them. Germline CDR1 and CDR2: SEHNR and FQNEAQ (reference sequence). The CDR3 DNA reads TGTGCCAGCAGCCTAACGGGGATCGCAGATACGCAGTATTTT. It codes for CASSLTGIADTQYF.

This clone was picked up a small number of times. J is TRBJ1-3 and V is TRBV30, with a possible D match to TRBD1 (6 bases). The V and J ends lost 3 bases and 4 bases respectively, with 16 bases between them. The CDR3 covers 15 residues. Germline V gives CDR1 GTSNPN, CDR2 SVGIG (reference sequence). The CDR3 loop is CAWRGQGYFGNTIYF. In DNA form, the CDR3 reads TGTGCCTGGAGAGGGCAGGGGTATTTCGGAAACACCATATATTTT.

The chain has TRBV29-1 and TRBJ2-7; D could derive from TRBD1 or TRBD2 (5 bases each). The CDR3 has 12 residues. The V and J ends lost 5 bases and 3 bases respectively, with 11 bases between them. Germline values: CDR1 SQVTM, CDR2 ANQGSEA. The CDR3 loop reads CSVTRDDYEQYF. CDR3 coding DNA: TGCAGCGTTACAAGGGACGACTACGAGCAGTACTTC.

This chain links TRBV28 with TRBJ1-1; D gene uncertain. Germline CDR1 is MDHEN and CDR2 is SYDVKM. CDR3 length: 13 residues. The ends were cut back, 9 bases at V and 1 base at J, with 12 bases in the middle. The CDR3 loop reads CASYRLRNTEAFF. The CDR3 nucleotides read TGTGCCAGTTACCGGCTTCGGAACACTGAAGCTTTCTTT.

The CDR3 loop reads CSVASAGFSRDTQYF. The CDR3 DNA is TGCAGCGTTGCGTCGGCGGGGTTCTCGAGGGATACGCAGTATTTT. The chain links TRBV29-1 to TRBJ2-3; perhaps TRBD2 as D (6 bases). V was clipped by 4 bases and J by 6 bases, with 20 bases between them. The CDR3 runs 15 residues. The germline gives CDR1 SQVTM, CDR2 ANQGSEA.

The rearrangement links TRBV6-6 to TRBJ2-7; D is unclear. Germline CDR1 is MNHNY and CDR2 is SVGAGI (reference sequence). With 8 bases removed from V and 6 bases from J, the gap between germline ends came to 14 bases. The CDR3 is 12 residues long. In DNA form, the CDR3 reads TGTGCCAGCTTAGCCTACCCCCGCGAGCAGTACTTC. Translation: CASLAYPREQYF.

This rearrangement joins TRBV2 to TRBJ2-2; D perhaps matches TRBD2 (7 bases). The CDR3 contains 15 residues. Deletions cut 5 bases from V and 4 bases from J, with 14 bases between. Germline loops: CDR1 SNHLY, CDR2 FYNNEI. The CDR3 coding sequence is TGTGCCAGCAGTTTCGGGGGGCCGGTCACCGGGGAGCTGTTTTTT. This sequence encodes CASSFGGPVTGELFF.

The chain couples TRBV19 to TRBJ2-7, with TRBD1 as a possible D gene (6 bases). In germline, CDR1 is LNHDA, CDR2 SQIVND (reference sequence). The V and J ends lost 5 bases and 0 bases respectively, with 20 bases between them. This CDR3 spans 17 amino acids. In DNA form, the CDR3 reads TGTGCCAGTAGTGGTCCACACCGGGACAAGAGCTCCTACGAGCAGTACTTC. Amino acid sequence: CASSGPHRDKSSYEQYF.

This clone was recorded once. This chain uses TRBV18 with TRBJ2-2; possible D gene TRBD1, 6 bases. CDR1 and CDR2 (germline): KGHSH, LQKENI. The V and J ends lost 3 bases and 6 bases respectively, with 20 bases between them. This CDR3 has 17 amino acids. CDR3 coding DNA: TGTGCCAGCTCACCGACAGGCGCCGCGTTTAATGCCGGGGAGCTGTTTTTT. This codes for CASSPTGAAFNAGELFF.